Below, one T cell receptor (beta chain) is given with its context. The data were obtained in a study of OX40 agonist ivuxolimab in advanced cancers. Assay: immunoSEQ multiplex PCR; the TCRdb copy retains only in-frame clones and omits some. The sample lists about 12,000 clones, nearly 80% occurring once. The V gene lost 0 bases and the J gene lost 3 bases, with 15 bases spanning the gap. This CDR3 is 16 amino acids long. Germline-derived CDR1 and CDR2 are MNHNY and SVGAGI (reference sequence). The chain couples TRBV6-6 to TRBJ2-7; a possible D gene is TRBD1 (6 bases). The sample was CD4+ or CD8+ T cells sorted from blood, taken in a trial of the OX40 agonist ivuxolimab. The receptor's source is an adult with an advanced solid tumor such as melanoma, head and neck, liver or kidney cancer. The CDR3 spells CASSYSTGQLYYEQYF. CDR3 bases: TGTGCCAGCAGTTACTCGACTGGACAGCTATACTACGAGCAGTACTTC.